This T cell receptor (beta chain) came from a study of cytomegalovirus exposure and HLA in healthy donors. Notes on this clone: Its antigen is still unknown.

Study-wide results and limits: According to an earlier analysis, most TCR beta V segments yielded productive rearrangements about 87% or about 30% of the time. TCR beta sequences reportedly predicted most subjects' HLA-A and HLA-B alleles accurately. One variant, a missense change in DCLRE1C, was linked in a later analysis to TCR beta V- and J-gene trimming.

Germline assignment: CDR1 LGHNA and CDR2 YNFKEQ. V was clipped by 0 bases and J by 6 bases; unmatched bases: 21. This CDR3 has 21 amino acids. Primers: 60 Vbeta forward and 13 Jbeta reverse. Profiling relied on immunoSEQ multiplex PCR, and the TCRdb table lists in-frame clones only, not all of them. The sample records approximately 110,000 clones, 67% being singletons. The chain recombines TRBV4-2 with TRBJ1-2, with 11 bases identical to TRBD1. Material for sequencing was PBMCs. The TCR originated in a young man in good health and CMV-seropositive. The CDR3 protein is CASSQEVRELGQGALLDGYTF. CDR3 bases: TGTGCCAGCAGCCAAGAAGTCCGGGAACTCGGACAGGGGGCGCTTTTGGATGGCTACACCTTC.